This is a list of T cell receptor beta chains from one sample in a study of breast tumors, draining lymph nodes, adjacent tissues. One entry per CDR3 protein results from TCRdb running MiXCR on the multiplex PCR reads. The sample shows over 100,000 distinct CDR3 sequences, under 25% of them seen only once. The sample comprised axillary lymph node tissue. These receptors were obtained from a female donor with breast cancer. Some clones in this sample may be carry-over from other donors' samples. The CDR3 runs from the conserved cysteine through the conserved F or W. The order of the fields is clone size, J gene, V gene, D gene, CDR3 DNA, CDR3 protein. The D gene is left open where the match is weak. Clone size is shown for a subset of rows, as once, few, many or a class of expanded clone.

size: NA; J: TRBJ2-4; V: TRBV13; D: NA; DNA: TGTGCCAGCACGGACCGCGGGGAGTCCAAAAACATTCAGTACTTC; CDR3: CASTDRGESKNIQYF
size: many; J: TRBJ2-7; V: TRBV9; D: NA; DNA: TGTGCCAGCAGCGTAGATCCGGGAGTAAACGAGCAGTACTTC; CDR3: CASSVDPGVNEQYF
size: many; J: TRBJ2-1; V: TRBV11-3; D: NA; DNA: TGTGCCAGCAGCTTGTCTTCGATGCATGAGGAGCAGTTCTTC; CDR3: CASSLSSMHEEQFF
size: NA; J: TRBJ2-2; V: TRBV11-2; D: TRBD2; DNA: TGTGCCAGCGGCTCACCGACTGGACTAGCGGGAGGCACCGGGGAGCTGTTTTTT; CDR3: CASGSPTGLAGGTGELFF
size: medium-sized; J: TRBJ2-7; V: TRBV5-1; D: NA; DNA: TGCGCCAGCAGCCTACGGACGAGGGCGGACGAGCAGTACTTC; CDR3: CASSLRTRADEQYF
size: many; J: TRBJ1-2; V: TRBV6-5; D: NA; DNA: TGTGCCAGCAGTTACTCGATGGTACGGAACTATGGCTACACCTTC; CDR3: CASSYSMVRNYGYTF
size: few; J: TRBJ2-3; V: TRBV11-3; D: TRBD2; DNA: TGTGCCAGCAGCCCGTTAAGACTAGCGGGAGAGAGAGATACGCAGTATTTT; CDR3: CASSPLRLAGERDTQYF
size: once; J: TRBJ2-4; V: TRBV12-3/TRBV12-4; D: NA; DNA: TGTGCCAGCAGTTTAGGGACAGCCAAAAACATTCAGTACTTC; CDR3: CASSLGTAKNIQYF
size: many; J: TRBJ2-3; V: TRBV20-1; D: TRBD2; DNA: TGCAGTGCTAGAGGTTCGACTAGTCCAACCGGGGAGGGAGATACGCAGTATTTT; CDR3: CSARGSTSPTGEGDTQYF
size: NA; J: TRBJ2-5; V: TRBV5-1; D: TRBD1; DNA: TGCGCCAGCAGCTTGGATATGGGACAGGGCGAGACCCAGTACTTC; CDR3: CASSLDMGQGETQYF
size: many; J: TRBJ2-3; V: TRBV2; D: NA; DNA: TGTGCCAGCAGTAACTCAGGGAGCACAGATACGCAGTATTTT; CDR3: CASSNSGSTDTQYF
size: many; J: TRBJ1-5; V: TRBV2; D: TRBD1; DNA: TGTGCCAGCAGGGCGGGACAGGGGGTACTTCAGCCCCAGCATTTT; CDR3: CASRAGQGVLQPQHF
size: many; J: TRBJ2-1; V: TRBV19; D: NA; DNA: TGTGCCAGTATAGGGGGGGGTCAGTTCTTC; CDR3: CASIGGGQFF
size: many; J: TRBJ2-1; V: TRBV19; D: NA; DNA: TGTGCCAGTAGTATGTCAGGGCCCTACAATGAGCAGTTCTTC; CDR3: CASSMSGPYNEQFF
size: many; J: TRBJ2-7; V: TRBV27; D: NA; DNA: TGTGCCAGCAGTCGAATGACAGGGAGGGTAACCTACGAGCAGTACTTC; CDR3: CASSRMTGRVTYEQYF
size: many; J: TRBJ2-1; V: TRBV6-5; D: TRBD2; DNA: TGTGCCAGCAGCTCTAGCGGATGGAGGTCCTACAATGAGCAGTTCTTC; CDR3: CASSSSGWRSYNEQFF
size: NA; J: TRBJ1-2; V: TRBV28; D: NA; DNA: TGTGCCAGCAGTTCCTCCTCCAACAGGGTCCTAGGCTATGGCTACACCTTC; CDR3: CASSSSSNRVLGYGYTF
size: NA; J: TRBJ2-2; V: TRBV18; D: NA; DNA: TGTGCCAGCTCACCACTAATAGGGTCCGGGATTGATTCCGGGGAGCTGTTTTTT; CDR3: CASSPLIGSGIDSGELFF
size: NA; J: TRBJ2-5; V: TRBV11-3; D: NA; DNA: TGTGTCAGCAGCCCGGGCAGGGCCGGAGAGACCCAGTACTTC; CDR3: CVSSPGRAGETQYF
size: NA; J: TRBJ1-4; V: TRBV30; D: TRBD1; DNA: TGTGCCTGGAGTCTGACAGGGGAAAGCGAAAAACTGTCTTTT; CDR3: CAWSLTGESEKLSF
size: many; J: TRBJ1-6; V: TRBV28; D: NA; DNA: TGTGCCAGCAGTTTACCCCGCGTCCCACCCCTCCACTTT; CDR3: CASSLPRVPPLHF
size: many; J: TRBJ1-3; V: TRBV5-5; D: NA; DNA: TGTGCCAGCAGCTTGAGACAGACCGTTCTCGGAAACACCATATATTTT; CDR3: CASSLRQTVLGNTIYF
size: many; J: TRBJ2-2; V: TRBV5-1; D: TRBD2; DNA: TGCGCCAGCAGCTGGACTAGCGGGATTAACACCGGGGAGCTGTTTTTT; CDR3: CASSWTSGINTGELFF
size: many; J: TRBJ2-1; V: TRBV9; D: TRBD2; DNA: TGTGCCAGCAGCGTCTCTAGCGGGAGTTACAATGAGCAGTTCTTC; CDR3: CASSVSSGSYNEQFF
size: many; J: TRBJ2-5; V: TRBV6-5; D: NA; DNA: TGTGCCAGCAGGCGGACAAAACAAGAGACCCAGTACTTC; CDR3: CASRRTKQETQYF
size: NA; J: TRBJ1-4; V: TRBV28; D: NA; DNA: TGTGCCAGCAGTTTATTTGGGCCAAATGAAAAACTGTTTTTT; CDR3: CASSLFGPNEKLFF
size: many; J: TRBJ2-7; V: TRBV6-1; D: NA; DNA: TGTGCCAGCAGTGTGCCTAGCGCCACCTACGAGCAGTACTTC; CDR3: CASSVPSATYEQYF
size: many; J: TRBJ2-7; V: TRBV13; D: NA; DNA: TGTGCCAGCAGCCCTGCTAGTAGTGGGGCCTACGAGCAGTACTTC; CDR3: CASSPASSGAYEQYF
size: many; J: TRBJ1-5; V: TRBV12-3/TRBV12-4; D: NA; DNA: TGTGCCAGCAGTCCTGATAGCAATCAGCCCCAGCATTTT; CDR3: CASSPDSNQPQHF
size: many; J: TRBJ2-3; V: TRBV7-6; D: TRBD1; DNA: TGTGCCAGCAGTACAGGGGGCGATACGCAGTATTTT; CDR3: CASSTGGDTQYF
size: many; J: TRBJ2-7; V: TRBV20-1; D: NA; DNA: TGCAGTGCTAGACGGGGCCCGTACGAGCAGTACTTC; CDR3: CSARRGPYEQYF
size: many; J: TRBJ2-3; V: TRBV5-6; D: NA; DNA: TGTGCCAGCAGCTTAATCAGGGACACAGATACGCAGTATTTT; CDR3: CASSLIRDTDTQYF
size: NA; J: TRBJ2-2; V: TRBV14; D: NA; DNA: TGTGCCAGCAGCCAGCTCCGGACAGCGTATTCCACCGGGGAGCTGTTTTTT; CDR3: CASSQLRTAYSTGELFF
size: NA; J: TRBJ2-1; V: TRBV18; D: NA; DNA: TGTGCCAGCTCACCGAATCAGATAGGGTACAATGAGCAGTTCTTC; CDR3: CASSPNQIGYNEQFF
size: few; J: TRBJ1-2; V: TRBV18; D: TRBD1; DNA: TGTGCCAGCTCACCACCCGGGACAGGGGGCAAGGGCTACACCTTC; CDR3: CASSPPGTGGKGYTF
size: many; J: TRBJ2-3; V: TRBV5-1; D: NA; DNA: TGCGCCAGCAGCTTGTCCGGCGGGACCGTAGATACGCAGTATTTT; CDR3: CASSLSGGTVDTQYF
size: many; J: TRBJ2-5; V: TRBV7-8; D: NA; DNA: TGTGCCAGCGGAACGGGAGTAAGGGAGACCCAGTACTTC; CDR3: CASGTGVRETQYF
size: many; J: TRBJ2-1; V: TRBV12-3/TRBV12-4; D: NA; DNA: TGTGCCAGCAGTTTCCAGGCTCGCTACAATGAGCAGTTCTTC; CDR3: CASSFQARYNEQFF
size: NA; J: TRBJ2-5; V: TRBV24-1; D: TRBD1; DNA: TGTGCCACCGGTGATCCGACAGGGACGAAGACCCAGTACTTC; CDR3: CATGDPTGTKTQYF
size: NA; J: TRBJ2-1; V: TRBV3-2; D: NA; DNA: TGTGCCAGCAGCCAACCCCCAAGACTAGCGGGAGGGCCGTCCAATGAGCAGTTCTTC; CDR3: CASSQPPRLAGGPSNEQFF
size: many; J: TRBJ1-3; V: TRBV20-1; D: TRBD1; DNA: TGCAGTGCGGGCCAGGGGGCGCAGGGAAACACCATATATTTT; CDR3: CSAGQGAQGNTIYF
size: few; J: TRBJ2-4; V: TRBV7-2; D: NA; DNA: TGTGCCAGCAGCTCCCCCCGGGGGAACATTCAGTACTTC; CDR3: CASSSPRGNIQYF
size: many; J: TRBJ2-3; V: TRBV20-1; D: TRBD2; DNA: TGCAGTATAGCGGGAGAGGACACAGATACGCAGTATTTT; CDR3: CSIAGEDTDTQYF
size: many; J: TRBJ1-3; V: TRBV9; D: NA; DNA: TGTGCCAGCAGCGCAGGCAGGGTTGGTGCCGGAAACACCATATATTTT; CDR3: CASSAGRVGAGNTIYF
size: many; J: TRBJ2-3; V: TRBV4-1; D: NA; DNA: TGCGCCAGCAGCCAAGACGGCTGGGGAGATACGCAGTATTTT; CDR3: CASSQDGWGDTQYF
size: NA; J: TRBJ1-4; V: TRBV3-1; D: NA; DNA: TGTGCCAGCAGCCAAGGAAACAGGGCGAGGGAAAAACTGTTTTTT; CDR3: CASSQGNRAREKLFF
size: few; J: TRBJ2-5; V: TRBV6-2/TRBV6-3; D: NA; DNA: TGTGCCAGCAGCACCCGCTCGGAGACCCAGTACTTC; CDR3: CASSTRSETQYF
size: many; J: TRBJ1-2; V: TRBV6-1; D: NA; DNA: TGTGCCAGCAGTGAAGCGGGCCACTATGGCTACACCTTC; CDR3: CASSEAGHYGYTF
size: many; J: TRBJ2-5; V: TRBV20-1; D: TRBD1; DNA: TGCAGTGGTTACAGGGGGCTAGAGACCCAGTACTTC; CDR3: CSGYRGLETQYF
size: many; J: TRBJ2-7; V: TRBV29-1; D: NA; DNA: TGCAGCGTGGCCGGGCGGCTAGTCGACGAGCAGTACTTC; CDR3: CSVAGRLVDEQYF
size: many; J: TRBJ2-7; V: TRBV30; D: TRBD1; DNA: TGTGCCTGGAGTACCCGGACAGGGCGCCCCTACGAGCAGTACTTC; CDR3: CAWSTRTGRPYEQYF
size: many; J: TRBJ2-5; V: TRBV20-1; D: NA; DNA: TGCAGTGCTCCGGAGGGGGGAGAGACCCAGTACTTC; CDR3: CSAPEGGETQYF
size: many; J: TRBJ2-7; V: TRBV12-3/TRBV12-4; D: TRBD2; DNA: TGTGCCAGCAGTTTAGGGACTAGCGGGAGAGGGTACGAGCAGTACTTC; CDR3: CASSLGTSGRGYEQYF
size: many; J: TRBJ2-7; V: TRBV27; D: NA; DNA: TGTGCCAGCAGGCGACAGGTTCAGGGCGAGCAGTACTTC; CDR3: CASRRQVQGEQYF
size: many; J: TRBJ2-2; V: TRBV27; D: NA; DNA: TGTGCCAGCAGCCTTTCCTCTACCGGGGAGCTGTTTTTT; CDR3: CASSLSSTGELFF
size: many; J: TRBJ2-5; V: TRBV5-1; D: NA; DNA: TGCGCCAGCAGCTTACGGGGAGCTAGGGGAGAGACCCAGTACTTC; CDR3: CASSLRGARGETQYF